This paragraph reports one T cell receptor (beta chain). TCRdb's copy holds only in-frame clones and misses some; the assay was immunoSEQ multiplex PCR. The repertoire holds about 83,000 clones, with about 84% as singletons. The germline gives CDR1 LGHDT, CDR2 YNNKEL (reference sequence). The ends lost 4 bases at V and 0 bases at J; junction bases unmatched: 6. This CDR3 spans 16 amino acids. This sample was included in a study of T cell responses to AZD1222 COVID-19 vaccine. The receptor's source is an adult in good health. Sample: peripheral blood, taken on day 0 of AZD1222 vaccination. The rearrangement links TRBV3-1 (or the pseudogene TRBV3-2) to TRBJ2-7; 10 nucleotides align to TRBD2. CDR3 bases: TGTGCCAGCAGCCGTCCGACTAGCGGGTACTCCTACGAGCAGTACTTC. Protein sequence: CASSRPTSGYSYEQYF.